This TCR beta chain emerged from a study of blood T cell repertoires in COVID-19 (dated by TCRdb to 2020 to 2022). About the study as a whole: Collaborator samples came from the United States, Italy and Spain and covered acute and convalescent phases of COVID-19. The prospective study material was composed of cDNA or gDNA derived from T cells, B-cell-depleted T cells, or PBMCs. Subjects who had been exposed to COVID-19, were actively infected with it, or had recovered from it provided the deeply sampled blood TCRbeta repertoires that made up the dataset. The repertoires were made available in a free public database intended to serve as a resource for research on the immune response to SARS-CoV-2. Samples came from the ongoing ImmuneRACE study (first 160 participants) plus 1,254 subjects from 6 global collaborators. A de-identified subject ID, COVID-19 status, age in years and sex were almost always included in the sample metadata. HLA class I and class II types, where available, came from metadata supplied by the sample provider rather than from assay-based typing. The investigation overall reported the following: The amount of clinical and demographic metadata varied by source and participant and was provided uncurated.

TCRbeta CDR3 regions were amplified from genomic DNA by means of the immunoSEQ Assay, a bias-controlled multiplex PCR. Per the source publication's procedure: Nucleated cell counts per sample were estimated from amplification of reference gene primers within the assay. To quantify the absolute abundance of each unique TCRbeta CDR3 rearrangement, sequence reads were collapsed and filtered. For each sample, productive Simpson clonality was calculated by taking the square root of Simpson's diversity index across productive rearrangements. As stored in TCRdb, this immuneACCESS dataset retains in-frame rearrangements with V and J assigned. A fraction of the clones does not appear; measured against another copy, unresolved V genes explain less than half of the discrepancy, and the remainder lacks a known reason. V, J and clone size reflect that table, while D and trimming were determined from the DNA. This sample holds under 50,000 clones; 70% to 90% were observed only once. Of the sample, 4.7% falls within the top ten clones.

Its CDR3 holds 18 amino acids, cysteine through phenylalanine. Only the CDR3 DNA stays, 54 bases, in frame from base 1. Ends trimmed: V by 3 bases, J by 7 bases; bases unmatched to a gene: 13. CDR1 and CDR2 are read off the germline V gene as KGHDR and SFDVKD. In Seattle, one collaborating source enrolled patients while the infection was active and tracked those patients longitudinally over the course of disease. Whole blood was collected in K2EDTA tubes by collaborating institutions according to the institutions' own protocols. For TCRbeta analysis, collaborators shipped samples as frozen whole blood, isolated PBMCs, or DNA extracted from either of those sample types. A note on this clone: Its target antigen remains unknown. No clone much larger than this one lies a single base away; base qualities are absent.

The TCR sequence derives from a man aged 60 to 69 with COVID-19, enrolled during active disease. The sequencing input was peripheral blood. The receptor chain draws on TRBV24-1 and TRBJ2-3, with TRBD2 identical over 12 junction bases. The DNA is as follows: TGTGCCACCAGTGATACAGGGCCGACTAGCGGGAGTGTGAATACGCAGTATTTT. It codes for CATSDTGPTSGSVNTQYF.